This T cell receptor beta chain derives from a study of T cell responses to AZD1222 COVID-19 vaccine. Regarding the study as a whole: Only a handful of people who got AZD1222 tested seropositive at baseline. Repertoires were obtained only post-peak T cell response. Clonal diversity was possibly underestimated, and white British individuals and females predominated among donors.

As concerns this clone: As yet, its antigen is unknown.

This CDR3 has 15 residues. In germline, CDR1 is KGHSH, CDR2 LQKENI. The ends were cut back, 6 bases at V and 6 bases at J, with 21 bases in the middle. Generated by immunoSEQ multiplex PCR, the TCRdb table keeps only in-frame clones and is missing some. The data show over 30,000 clones, with 88% seen just once and around a quarter held by the top ten. The receptor was derived from an adult who received the MenACWY meningococcal vaccine as a control. This specimen was peripheral blood, taken 28 days after the second dose of the MenACWY control vaccine. The J gene is TRBJ2-7, the V gene TRBV18; D is unclear. As DNA, the CDR3 is TGTGCCAGCTCGCCAAATTTAGGAATTTTGGGCGAGCAGTACTTC. It encodes CASSPNLGILGEQYF.